The rows below give T cell receptor beta chains drawn from one sample of a study of OX40 agonist ivuxolimab in advanced cancers. Produced via immunoSEQ multiplex PCR; TCRdb's table is partial and in-frame only. The top ten hold under 0.95% of the sample, which has around 94,000 clones, around 90% seen once. Here the sequenced sample was CD4+ or CD8+ T cells sorted from blood, taken in a trial of the OX40 agonist ivuxolimab. All receptors come from an adult with an advanced solid tumor such as melanoma, head and neck, liver or kidney cancer. The CDR3 runs from the conserved cysteine through the conserved F or W. The D gene is left open where the match is weak. Clone size, where shown, is once, few, many, or a class for clones that have expanded.

d_gene	j_gene	abundance	v_gene	CDR3nt	CDR3aa
-	TRBJ2-4	-	TRBV7-9	TGTGCCAGCAGCCCAAATGCTAGGATTCAGTACTTC	CASSPNARIQYF
-	TRBJ2-1	-	TRBV7-3	TGTGCCAGCAGTCCTAACCGGCCCAATGAGCAGTTCTTC	CASSPNRPNEQFF
-	TRBJ1-2	-	TRBV7-9	TGTGCCAGCAGCTTTGCGACGGAAAACTATGGCTACACCTTC	CASSFATENYGYTF
-	TRBJ2-2	-	TRBV21-1	TGTGCCAGCAGCTCAGAGGAGGGGCCGAACACCGGGGAGCTGTTTTTT	CASSSEEGPNTGELFF
-	TRBJ1-1	-	TRBV4-3	TGCGCCAGCAGCCTGATGACACTCAACACTGAAGCTTTCTTT	CASSLMTLNTEAFF
-	TRBJ2-7	-	TRBV2	TGTGCCAGCAGTCAAGTCACTTATACCTACGAGCAGTACTTC	CASSQVTYTYEQYF
-	TRBJ1-5	-	TRBV28	TGTGCCAGCAGTTTCGGTTTCCTAACAGGAATCAATCAGCCCCAGCATTTT	CASSFGFLTGINQPQHF
-	TRBJ2-3	-	TRBV19	TGTGCCAGTAGTATAAATCTAGGTACGCAGTATTTT	CASSINLGTQYF
-	TRBJ2-4	-	TRBV19	TGTGCCAGTAGTATTAGGGAGTCGGTTGGAAACATTCAGTACTTC	CASSIRESVGNIQYF
TRBD2	TRBJ2-1	-	TRBV5-4	TGTGCCAGCAGCCCCGGACTAGCGGGAGATAATGAGCAGTTCTTC	CASSPGLAGDNEQFF
TRBD1	TRBJ1-2	-	TRBV6-5	TGTGTGACAGGGCGGCCTTCTAACTATGGCTACACCTTC	CVTGRPSNYGYTF
-	TRBJ2-5	once	TRBV5-4	TGTGCCAGCAGCTGGACCTTAGGACAGTTAGAGACCCAGTACTTC	CASSWTLGQLETQYF
-	TRBJ2-7	-	TRBV6-1	TGTGCCAGCAATTTCGTGGCGCAATACGAGCAGTACTTC	CASNFVAQYEQYF
-	TRBJ2-1	-	TRBV20-1	TGCAGTGCCAAAGGGGTGGTAGAGCAGTTCTTC	CSAKGVVEQFF
TRBD2	TRBJ2-7	-	TRBV11-3	TGTGCCAGCAGCTTAGCGGGACTATACGAGCAGTACTTC	CASSLAGLYEQYF
-	TRBJ2-5	-	TRBV27	TGTGCCAGCAGGCCGGTCTCAGCGGTCCAAGAGACCCAGTACTTC	CASRPVSAVQETQYF
-	TRBJ2-7	-	TRBV5-6	TGTGCCAGCAGCTTGGATGGGGAGAACCGAAACTTC	CASSLDGENRNF
TRBD2	TRBJ2-4	-	TRBV4-1	TGCGCCAGCAGCCAAGATCTTATACGGGCTAGCGGGAGCGGGGCCAAAAACATTCAGTACTTC	CASSQDLIRASGSGAKNIQYF
-	TRBJ1-1	few	TRBV11-2	TGTGCCAGCAGCTTAGAGGGGAACACTGAAGCTTTCTTT	CASSLEGNTEAFF
-	TRBJ1-5	few	TRBV28	TGTGCCAGCAGTTTAAGACGGGCCCATCAGCCCCAGCATTTT	CASSLRRAHQPQHF
-	TRBJ2-2	-	TRBV27	TGTGCCAGCAGTTTCAGGAGGCTGGACACCGGGGAGCTGTTTTTT	CASSFRRLDTGELFF
TRBD2	TRBJ2-2	-	TRBV10-1	TGCGCCAGCCGACCGGGACTAGCGGGAGCCAAGGGCACCGGGGAGCTGTTTTTT	CASRPGLAGAKGTGELFF
-	TRBJ1-5	-	TRBV30	TGTGCCTGGAGTACCCAGCCCTATAGCAATCAGCCCCAGCATTTT	CAWSTQPYSNQPQHF
-	TRBJ2-2	-	TRBV6-4	TGTGCCAGCAGTGACGAAATTTTCGGGGAGCTGTTTTTT	CASSDEIFGELFF
-	TRBJ2-1	-	TRBV11-2	TGTGCCAGCAGCCCGGGTAGGGACCCGCGCCACGAGCAGTTCTTC	CASSPGRDPRHEQFF
-	TRBJ1-1	-	TRBV13	TGTGCCAGCAGCCCCTGGGTCACTGAAGCTTTCTTT	CASSPWVTEAFF
-	TRBJ2-2	-	TRBV5-1	TGCGCCAGCAGCTTGGGTGGGGGAGGCACCGGGGAGCTGTTTTTT	CASSLGGGGTGELFF
-	TRBJ2-5	-	TRBV15	TGTGCCACCAGCAGGCCAGTGGACTATCAAGAGACCCAGTACTTC	CATSRPVDYQETQYF
-	TRBJ2-3	-	TRBV29-1	TGCAGCGTTGAACCGGTCGATACGCAGTATTTT	CSVEPVDTQYF
-	TRBJ1-1	-	TRBV4-1	TGCGCCAGCAGCCAAGATGGTTTGGCTGGCAGGATGAACACTGAAGCTTTCTTT	CASSQDGLAGRMNTEAFF
TRBD1	TRBJ2-5	once	TRBV10-3	TGTGCCATCAGAGGGGACAGGGTGGAAGAGACCCAGTACTTC	CAIRGDRVEETQYF
-	TRBJ2-1	-	TRBV5-4	TGTGCCAGCAGCTTGGCCCTACAGAGCTACAATGAGCAGTTCTTC	CASSLALQSYNEQFF
-	TRBJ1-5	-	TRBV6-5	TGTGCCAGCAGTCCTCTGGGCGGGGGCAATCAGCCCCAGCATTTT	CASSPLGGGNQPQHF
TRBD2	TRBJ2-1	-	TRBV5-1	TGCGCCAGCAGCCCGACAACGGGACTAGCGATTAGCCATGAGCAGTTCTTC	CASSPTTGLAISHEQFF
-	TRBJ1-1	-	TRBV7-2	TGTGCCAGCCGCCGTTCTCGGACGGTGAACACTGAAGCTTTCTTT	CASRRSRTVNTEAFF
TRBD1	TRBJ1-4	-	TRBV7-9	TGTGCCAGCGGACGGAAAGACAGGGGGCCTGAAAAACTGTTTTTT	CASGRKDRGPEKLFF
TRBD1	TRBJ1-1	-	TRBV2	TGTGCCAGCAGTGAATGGGACAGGGAGAACACTGAAGCTTTCTTT	CASSEWDRENTEAFF
-	TRBJ2-2	-	TRBV6-5	TGTGCCAGCAGTTCCCTGAACACCGGGGAGCTGTTTTTT	CASSSLNTGELFF
TRBD1	TRBJ2-4	-	TRBV7-3	TGTGCCAGCAGCTCCCGGGACAGACTAGCCAAAAACATTCAGTACTTC	CASSSRDRLAKNIQYF
TRBD1	TRBJ2-3	-	TRBV2	TGTGCCAGCACCCTGGACAGGGTGAATACGCAGTATTTT	CASTLDRVNTQYF
-	TRBJ2-5	-	TRBV11-3	TGTGCCAGCAGCTTAAATGCTAAAGAGACCCAGTACTTC	CASSLNAKETQYF
-	TRBJ1-1	-	TRBV7-9	TGTGCCAGCAGCTTAGTGTCGGGGGGCGCTTTCTTT	CASSLVSGGAFF
-	TRBJ2-7	once	TRBV18	TGTGCCAGCTCACCAAGTATCGGGGGAGACTACGAGCAGTACTTC	CASSPSIGGDYEQYF